The entry that follows covers one TCR beta chain sequence. These data originate in a study of blood T cell repertoires in COVID-19. Data came from immunoSEQ multiplex PCR; TCRdb stores just in-frame clones and leaves some out. The repertoire consists of 200,000 or so clones, with under 90% occurring once and the leading ten covering roughly 20%. The CDR3 covers 14 residues. From germline, CDR1 is SGDLS and CDR2 YYNGEE. Trimming at V came to 4 bases and at J to 5 bases, leaving 3 bases not matched to a gene. The sequencing sample was made of peripheral blood. The sequence was obtained from a person aged 65-85 years with COVID-19, enrolled during active disease. This chain joins TRBV9 and TRBJ2-5; 12 bases agree with TRBD2. The CDR3 DNA sequence: TGTGCCAGCAGCCCTGGACTAGCGGGGGAGACCCAGTACTTC. Encoded protein: CASSPGLAGETQYF.